Each of the 14 T cell receptor beta chains below was sequenced from the same sample in a study of blood T cell repertoires in COVID-19. Repertoires were generated with immunoSEQ multiplex PCR, while TCRdb's copy carries only in-frame clones and drops some. The data hold about 130,000 clones, with 80% to 85% observed a single time. Source material: PBMCs or T cells enriched from blood (not recorded which). The source is a man aged 25-45 years who had recovered from COVID-19.

The CDR3 is CASSLWDRAYEQYF. The CDR3 bases are TGTGCCAGCAGCTTATGGGACAGGGCCTACGAGCAGTACTTC. The chain employs TRBV11-2 and TRBJ2-7; 9 nucleotides align to TRBD1. Germline CDR1 and CDR2: SGHAT and FQNNGV. The CDR3 covers 14 residues. V shed 2 bases, J shed 2 bases, and the junction held 1 base outside the gene matches. Combining the CDR3 with reference TRBV11-2 and TRBJ2-7 gives the whole variable domain EAGVAQSPRYKIIEKRQSVAFWCNPISGHATLYWYQQILGQGPKLLIQFQNNGVVDDSQLPKDRFSAERLKGVDSTLKIQPAKLEDSAVYLCASSLWDRAYEQYFGPGTRLTVT.

The V and J genes are TRBV24-1 and TRBJ2-5; 14 nucleotides match TRBD2. Germline CDR1 reads KGHDR; CDR2 reads SFDVKD. Trimming cost V 9 bases and J 3 bases; bases outside gene matches: 17. The CDR3 has 19 amino acids. As DNA, the CDR3 is TGTGCCACCCACCGGGACAGGGGGACTAGCGGGAGTAACGAAGAGACCCAGTACTTC. Translating gives CATHRDRGTSGSNEETQYF.

This clone was counted a single time. The chain has TRBV18 and TRBJ1-1; D is uncertain. From germline, CDR1 is KGHSH and CDR2 LQKENI. The CDR3 extends over 13 amino acids. Trimming removed 5 bases from V and 3 bases from J, with 10 bases in between. The CDR3 loop reads CASSGSGDTEAFF. In nucleotides, the CDR3 is TGTGCCAGCTCAGGATCGGGTGACACTGAAGCTTTCTTT.

This clone was recorded only once. This sequence joins TRBV7-9 and TRBJ1-4, with D tentatively TRBD1 (5 bases). Trimming pared 5 bases from V and 0 bases from J, leaving 13 bases between. The CDR3 is 16 amino acids. From germline, CDR1 is SEHNR and CDR2 FQNEAQ (reference sequence). The CDR3 reads CASSLMGRSTNEKLFF. The CDR3 region has the DNA TGTGCCAGCAGCCTGATGGGGCGTTCAACTAATGAAAAACTGTTTTTT.

The chain is built from TRBV2 and TRBJ2-2, with D tentatively TRBD1 (6 bases). Per germline, CDR1 SNHLY and CDR2 FYNNEI. The V gene lost 6 bases and the J gene lost 2 bases, with 19 bases spanning the gap. CDR3 length: 17 amino acids. CDR3 region: CASSHSTGQVNTGELFF. The CDR3 nucleotides are TGTGCCAGCAGCCACTCAACAGGGCAAGTCAACACCGGGGAGCTGTTTTTT.

As DNA, the CDR3 is TGTGCCAGCAGCGTAGCTTGGGGAGGGCCCCCACAAGAGACCCAGTACTTC. This gives the protein CASSVAWGGPPQETQYF. The chain carries TRBV9 and TRBJ2-5, with 7 positions matching TRBD2. The germline V gene encodes CDR1 SGDLS and CDR2 YYNGEE. The CDR3 covers 17 residues. The junction had 10 bases not matched to a gene; V was cut back by 0 bases and J by 2 bases. Filled out from reference TRBV9 and TRBJ2-5, the complete variable domain reads DSGVTQTPKHLITATGQRVTLRCSPRSGDLSVYWYQQSLDQGLQFLIQYYNGEERAKGNILERFSAQQFPDLHSELNLSSLELGDSALYFCASSVAWGGPPQETQYFGPGTRLLVL.

This rearrangement joins TRBV27 to TRBJ2-7; 9 bases are a match to TRBD1. Germline loops: CDR1 MNHEY, CDR2 SMNVEV (reference sequence). J was trimmed by 3 bases and V by 7 bases; bases with no gene match: 10. The CDR3 runs 15 residues. CDR3 coding DNA: TGTGCCAGCAAAAGGGACAGGGATATGGTCTACGAGCAGTACGTC. Protein product: CASKRDRDMVYEQYV.

This clone occurred once. The gene calls are TRBV7-9 and TRBJ2-3, with TRBD2 matching 8 bases. V shed 4 bases, J shed 3 bases, and the junction held 6 bases outside the gene matches. The CDR3 runs 15 residues. From germline, CDR1 is SEHNR and CDR2 FQNEAQ (reference sequence). DNA for the CDR3: TGTGCCAGCAGCTCAACGGGAGGGCCGACAGATACGCAGTATTTT. This sequence encodes CASSSTGGPTDTQYF.

This chain joins TRBV2 and TRBJ1-5; no reliable D call. Trimming took off 4 bases at V and 7 bases at J, with 11 bases between the two ends. The germline gives CDR1 SNHLY, CDR2 FYNNEI. The CDR3 extends over 13 amino acids. The CDR3, as DNA: TGTGCCAGCAGTGGAGACGAACAGCAGCCCCAGCATTTT. It translates to CASSGDEQQPQHF.

This clone was picked up a small number of times. For the CDR3, the DNA is TGTGCCAGTAGTATACGGACGGGGGAGCAGTACTTC. Its translation: CASSIRTGEQYF. This chain joins TRBV19 and TRBJ2-7, with a weak D call TRBD2 (5 bases). Trimming removed 2 bases from V and 7 bases from J, with 9 bases in between. The length of the CDR3 is 12 residues. The germline gives CDR1 LNHDA, CDR2 SQIVND (reference sequence).

V usage is TRBV5-1 and J usage is TRBJ2-1, with D unresolved. There are 13 residues in the CDR3. Per the germline V gene, CDR1 is SGHRS and CDR2 is YFSETQ. Trimming left V 0 bases short and J 5 bases short, with 6 bases between. The CDR3 protein is CASSLGSDNEQFF. As DNA, the CDR3 is TGCGCCAGCAGCTTGGGAAGCGACAATGAGCAGTTCTTC.

The rearrangement uses TRBV3-1 (or the pseudogene TRBV3-2) and TRBJ1-2, with TRBD1 identical over 7 bases. The CDR3 contains 15 residues. Germline assignment: CDR1 LGHDT and CDR2 YNNKEL (reference sequence). V gave up 4 bases and J gave up 0 bases; unmatched junction bases: 5. CDR3 DNA sequence: TGTGCCAGCAGCCCCGGGACAGCCGCTAACTATGGCTACACCTTC. Translating gives CASSPGTAANYGYTF.

The chain uses TRBV2 and TRBJ1-1; D remains ambiguous. V lost 4 bases to trimming and J lost 0 bases, with 18 bases between them. CDR1 and CDR2 from the germline V gene are SNHLY and FYNNEI. The length of the CDR3 is 17 residues. As DNA, the CDR3 is TGTGCCAGCAGTGGAGACAAGGTTGCTTTCATGAACACTGAAGCTTTCTTT. Translated, it gives CASSGDKVAFMNTEAFF.

The V gene is TRBV4-1, the J gene TRBJ1-1, with 11 nucleotides matching TRBD1. Looked up from germline, CDR1 is MGHRA and CDR2 is YSYEKL. The V segment lost 3 bases and the J segment 2 bases; nucleotides outside the gene matches: 17. This CDR3 has 20 residues. In nucleotides, the CDR3 is TGCGCCAGCAGCCACCAACCTCTAGCCCGGACAGGGGGCCTCAACACTGAAGCTTTCTTT. Translating it yields CASSHQPLARTGGLNTEAFF.